The T cell receptor beta chain under discussion was sequenced for a study of T cells in Graves' hyperthyroidism and ophthalmopathy. Study-level information: Blood from the periphery was taken at initial diagnosis, before any treatment. Findings and caveats of the study: Most clonotypes expanded in thyroid above 0.001 were likewise present in blood. Model-based prediction identified ophthalmopathy a median roughly 5.9 months prior to its onset. Researchers report that a 13 V-J model separated ophthalmopathy from stable hyperthyroidism.

V lost 3 bases, J lost 4 bases, and 16 bases lay in between. The CDR3 contains 16 residues. Germline CDR1 reads MDHEN; CDR2 reads SYDVKM. Amplification yielded TCR beta CDR3 regions, with RNA transcripts as the source. In the first-round RT-PCR of the TCR CDR3, the HTBI primer set was used. TCRdb processed the multiplex PCR reads anew with MiXCR; each CDR3 protein has one entry. The sample lists about 350,000 distinct CDR3 sequences, about 18% seen once, with roughly a third in the top ten. This clonotype has ten or more counts. Its specificity is not known. The chain couples TRBV28 to TRBJ2-1; no reliable D call. This sequence originates from a woman aged 30 to 39 with Graves' hyperthyroidism that later progressed to Graves' ophthalmopathy. Sequenced: blood. The CDR3 nucleotides are TGTGCCAGCAGTTTGGTCAGGCAGGTTTTATACAATGAGCAGTTCTTC. Translating it yields CASSLVRQVLYNEQFF. Full variable domain (remainder filled in from reference TRBV28 and TRBJ2-1): DVKVTQSSRYLVKRTGEKVFLECVQDMDHENMFWYRQDPGLGLRLIYFSYDVKMKEKGDIPEGYSVSREKKERFSLILESASTNQTSMYLCASSLVRQVLYNEQFFGPGTRLTVL.